The clone carrying this T cell receptor (beta chain) was counted between two and nine times. Authors' methods: Reference gene primers were amplified, and this amplification served to estimate nucleated cell counts. The repertoire was sequenced with immunoSEQ multiplex PCR; TCRdb's copy has only in-frame clones and lacks some. That table furnishes V, J and clone size, whereas the DNA furnished D and trimming. The sample lists approximately 90,000 clones, around 85% occurring once. These data are taken from a study of blood T cell repertoires in COVID-19. At the level of the study: From the United States, Italy and Spain came samples of acute and convalescent COVID-19. Sources were T cells, B-cell-depleted T cells, or PBMCs; the material itself was cDNA or gDNA.

Germline V gives CDR1 LGHDT, CDR2 YNNKEL (reference sequence). The CDR3 contains 15 residues. V lost 4 bases and J lost 3; bases outside the gene matches: 9. The sequenced material came from peripheral blood. This receptor was taken from a human donor in a cohort sampled during active COVID-19. The chain couples TRBV3-1 (or the pseudogene TRBV3-2) to TRBJ2-7, with 7 bases identical to TRBD2. CDR3 nucleotide sequence: TGTGCCAGCAGCCCCGGAGCTAGCGGCCTCTACGAGCAGTACTTC. As protein: CASSPGASGLYEQYF.